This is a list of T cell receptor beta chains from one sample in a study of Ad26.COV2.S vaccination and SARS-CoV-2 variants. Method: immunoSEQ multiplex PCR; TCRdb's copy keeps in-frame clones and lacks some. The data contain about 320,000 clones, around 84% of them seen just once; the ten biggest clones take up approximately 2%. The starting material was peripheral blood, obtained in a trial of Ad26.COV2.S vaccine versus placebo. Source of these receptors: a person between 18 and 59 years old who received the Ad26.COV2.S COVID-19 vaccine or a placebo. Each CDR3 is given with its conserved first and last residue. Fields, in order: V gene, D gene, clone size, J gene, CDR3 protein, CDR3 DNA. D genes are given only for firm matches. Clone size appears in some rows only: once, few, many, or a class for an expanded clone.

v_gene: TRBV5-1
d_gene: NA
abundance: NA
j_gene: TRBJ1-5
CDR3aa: CASSLAPASNQPQHF
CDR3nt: TGCGCCAGCAGCTTGGCCCCAGCATCGAATCAGCCCCAGCATTTT

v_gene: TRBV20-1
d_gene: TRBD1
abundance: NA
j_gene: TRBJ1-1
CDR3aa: CSASPRTGGSWMNTEAFF
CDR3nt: TGCAGTGCTAGTCCCCGAACAGGGGGTAGTTGGATGAACACTGAAGCTTTCTTT

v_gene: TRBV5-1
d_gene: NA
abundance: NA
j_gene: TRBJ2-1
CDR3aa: CASSLAGHNEQFF
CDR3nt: TGCGCCAGCAGCTTGGCGGGGCACAATGAGCAGTTCTTC

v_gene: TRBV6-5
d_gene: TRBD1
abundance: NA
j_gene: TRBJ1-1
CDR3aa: CASIHRGLNTEAFF
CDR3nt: TGTGCCAGCATCCACAGGGGGTTGAACACTGAAGCTTTCTTT

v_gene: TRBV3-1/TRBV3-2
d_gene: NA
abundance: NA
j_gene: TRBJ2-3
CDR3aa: CASSQAGPDTQYF
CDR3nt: TGTGCCAGCAGCCAGGCAGGCCCAGATACGCAGTATTTT

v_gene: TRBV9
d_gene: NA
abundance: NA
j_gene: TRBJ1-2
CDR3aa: CASSVGWGTGAGAHYGYTF
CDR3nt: TGTGCCAGCAGCGTAGGCTGGGGAACGGGGGCAGGGGCTCACTATGGCTACACCTTC

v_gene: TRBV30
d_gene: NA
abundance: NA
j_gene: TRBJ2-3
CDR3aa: CAWTSGTDTQYF
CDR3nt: TGTGCCTGGACTAGCGGCACAGATACGCAGTATTTT

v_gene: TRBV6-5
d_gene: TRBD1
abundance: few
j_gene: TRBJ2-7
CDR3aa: CASRGRGLSSYEQYF
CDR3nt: TGTGCCAGCAGGGGCAGGGGGTTAAGCTCCTACGAGCAGTACTTC

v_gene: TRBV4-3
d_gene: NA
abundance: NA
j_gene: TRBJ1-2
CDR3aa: CASSQEGRARSGYTF
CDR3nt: TGCGCCAGCAGCCAAGAAGGCAGGGCCAGGAGTGGCTACACCTTC

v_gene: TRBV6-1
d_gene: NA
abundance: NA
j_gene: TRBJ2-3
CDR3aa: CASSEVIWLGTDTQYF
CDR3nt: TGTGCCAGCAGTGAAGTAATTTGGCTTGGCACAGATACGCAGTATTTT

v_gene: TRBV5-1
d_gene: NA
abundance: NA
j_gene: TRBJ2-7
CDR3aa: CASSLGFGGTNYEQYF
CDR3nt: TGCGCCAGCAGCTTGGGATTTGGGGGGACGAACTACGAGCAGTACTTC

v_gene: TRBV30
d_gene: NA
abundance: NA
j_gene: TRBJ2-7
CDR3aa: CAWSRWDYEQYF
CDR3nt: TGTGCCTGGAGTCGATGGGACTACGAGCAGTACTTC

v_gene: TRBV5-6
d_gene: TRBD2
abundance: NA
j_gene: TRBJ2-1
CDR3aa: CASIPRLAGDNEQFF
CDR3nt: TGTGCCAGCATCCCTCGACTAGCGGGGGACAATGAGCAGTTCTTC

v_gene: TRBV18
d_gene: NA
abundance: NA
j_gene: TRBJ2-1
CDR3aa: CASSHSGGHQFF
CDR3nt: TGTGCCAGCTCTCACTCAGGCGGCCATCAGTTCTTC

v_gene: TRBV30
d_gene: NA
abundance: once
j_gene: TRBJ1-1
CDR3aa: CAWSAGGDTEAFF
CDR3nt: TGTGCCTGGAGTGCGGGGGGGGACACTGAAGCTTTCTTT

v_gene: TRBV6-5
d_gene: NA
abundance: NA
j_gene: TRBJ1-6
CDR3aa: CGRRNNNSPLHF
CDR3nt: TGCGGCCGGAGGAACAATAATTCACCCCTCCACTTT

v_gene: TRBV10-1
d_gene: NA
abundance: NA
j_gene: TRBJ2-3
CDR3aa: CASSEVGGINTDTQYF
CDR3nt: TGCGCCAGCAGTGAAGTCGGCGGGATCAACACAGATACGCAGTATTTT

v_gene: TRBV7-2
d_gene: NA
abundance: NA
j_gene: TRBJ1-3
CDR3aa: CASSQGPNTRPGNTIYF
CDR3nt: TGTGCCAGCAGCCAGGGACCCAACACTCGTCCTGGAAACACCATATATTTT

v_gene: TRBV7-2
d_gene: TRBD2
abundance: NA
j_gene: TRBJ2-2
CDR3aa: CASSLRLGLAGSGELFF
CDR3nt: TGTGCCAGCAGCTTACGCCTGGGACTAGCGGGGTCCGGGGAGCTGTTTTTT

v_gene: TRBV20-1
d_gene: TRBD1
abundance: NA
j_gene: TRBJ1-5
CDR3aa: CSASPSDRGISSNQPQHF
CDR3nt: TGCAGTGCTAGTCCCTCAGACAGGGGAATATCAAGCAATCAGCCCCAGCATTTT

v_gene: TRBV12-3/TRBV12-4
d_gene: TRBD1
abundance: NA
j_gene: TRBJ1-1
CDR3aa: CASSLEGATGWIF
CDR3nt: TGTGCCAGCAGTTTAGAAGGGGCGACAGGGTGGATCTTT

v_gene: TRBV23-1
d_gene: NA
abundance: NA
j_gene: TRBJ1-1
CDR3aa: CATNTEAFF
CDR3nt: TGCGCCACCAACACTGAAGCTTTCTTT

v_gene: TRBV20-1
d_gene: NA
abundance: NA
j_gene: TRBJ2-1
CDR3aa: CSASGGGYLGQFF
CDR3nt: TGCAGTGCTAGTGGGGGGGGCTACCTGGGGCAGTTCTTC

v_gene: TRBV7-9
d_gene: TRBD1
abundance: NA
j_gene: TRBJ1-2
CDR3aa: CASSPTGGSNYGYTF
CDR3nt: TGTGCCAGCAGCCCCACAGGGGGCTCTAACTATGGCTACACCTTC

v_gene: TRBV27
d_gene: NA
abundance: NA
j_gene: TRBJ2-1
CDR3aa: CASSLYGEVDNEQFF
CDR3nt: TGTGCCAGCAGTTTATATGGGGAGGTGGACAATGAGCAGTTCTTC

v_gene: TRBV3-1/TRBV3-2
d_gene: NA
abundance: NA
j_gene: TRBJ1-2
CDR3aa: CASSPGGIPYGYTF
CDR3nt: TGTGCCAGCAGCCCCGGGGGGATTCCCTATGGCTACACCTTC

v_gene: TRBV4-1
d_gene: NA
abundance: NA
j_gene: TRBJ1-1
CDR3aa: CASSQGVQGRLSYTEAFF
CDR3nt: TGCGCCAGCAGCCAAGGGGTGCAGGGACGATTATCGTACACTGAAGCTTTCTTT

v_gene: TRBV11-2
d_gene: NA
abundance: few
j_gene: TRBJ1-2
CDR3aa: CASSSTSDSKYGYTF
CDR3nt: TGTGCCAGCAGCTCGACCTCCGACAGTAAATATGGCTACACCTTC

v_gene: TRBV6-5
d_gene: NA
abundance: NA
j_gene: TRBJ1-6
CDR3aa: CASSYTPRTDRSPLHF
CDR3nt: TGTGCCAGCAGTTATACGCCCCGGACTGATCGGTCACCCCTCCACTTT

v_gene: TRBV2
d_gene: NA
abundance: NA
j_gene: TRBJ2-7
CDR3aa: CASSALIYEQYF
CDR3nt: TGTGCCAGCAGTGCACTGATTTACGAGCAGTACTTC

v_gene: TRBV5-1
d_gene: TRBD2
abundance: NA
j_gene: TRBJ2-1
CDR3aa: CASSPGLAGGLVVNEQFF
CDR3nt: TGCGCCAGCAGCCCAGGACTAGCGGGGGGCCTCGTGGTGAATGAGCAGTTCTTC

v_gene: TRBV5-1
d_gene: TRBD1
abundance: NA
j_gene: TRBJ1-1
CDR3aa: CASSSTGMNTEAFF
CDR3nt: TGCGCCAGCAGCTCGACAGGGATGAACACTGAAGCTTTCTTT

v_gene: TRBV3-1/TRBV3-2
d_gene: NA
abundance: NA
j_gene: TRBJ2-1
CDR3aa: CASNEQFF
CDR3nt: TGTGCCAGCAATGAGCAGTTCTTC

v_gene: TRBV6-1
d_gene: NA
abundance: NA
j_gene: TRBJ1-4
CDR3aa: CASSEGGQNEKLFF
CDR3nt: TGTGCCAGCAGTGAGGGGGGCCAAAATGAAAAACTGTTTTTT

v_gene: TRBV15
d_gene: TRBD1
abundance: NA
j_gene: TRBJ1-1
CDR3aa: CATSTRGQGGAEAFF
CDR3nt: TGTGCCACCAGCACAAGAGGACAGGGGGGCGCTGAAGCTTTCTTT

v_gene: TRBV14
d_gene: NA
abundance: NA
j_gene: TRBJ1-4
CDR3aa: CASSPGTTGKLFF
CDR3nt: TGTGCCAGCAGTCCAGGTACTACAGGAAAACTGTTTTTT

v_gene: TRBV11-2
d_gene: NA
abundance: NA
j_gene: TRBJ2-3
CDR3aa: CASSLYGPVGTDTQYF
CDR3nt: TGTGCCAGCAGCTTATATGGTCCGGTTGGCACAGATACGCAGTATTTT

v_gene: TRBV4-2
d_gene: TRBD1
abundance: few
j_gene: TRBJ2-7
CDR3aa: CASSQDWGQVDEQYF
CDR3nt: TGTGCCAGCAGCCAAGATTGGGGACAGGTCGACGAGCAGTACTTC

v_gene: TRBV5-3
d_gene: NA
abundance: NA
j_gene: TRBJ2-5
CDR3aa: CARSLVGGGETQYF
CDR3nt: TGTGCCAGAAGCTTGGTCGGTGGTGGAGAGACCCAGTACTTC

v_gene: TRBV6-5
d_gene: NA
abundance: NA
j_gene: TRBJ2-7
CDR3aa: CASSYAWTESHEQYF
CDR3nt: TGTGCCAGCAGTTACGCATGGACCGAGTCCCACGAGCAGTACTTC

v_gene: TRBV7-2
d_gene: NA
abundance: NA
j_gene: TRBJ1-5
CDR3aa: CASSLGHSVGNQPQHF
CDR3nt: TGTGCCAGCAGCTTAGGGCACTCCGTCGGCAATCAGCCCCAGCATTTT

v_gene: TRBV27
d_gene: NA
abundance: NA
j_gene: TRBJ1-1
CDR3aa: CASTFRLGVGTEAFF
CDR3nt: TGTGCCAGCACCTTCAGGCTCGGGGTGGGCACTGAAGCTTTCTTT

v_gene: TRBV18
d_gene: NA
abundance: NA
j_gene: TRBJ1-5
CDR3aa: CASSIKGHFEGNQPQHF
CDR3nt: TGTGCCAGCTCGATAAAGGGTCATTTCGAGGGCAATCAGCCCCAGCATTTT

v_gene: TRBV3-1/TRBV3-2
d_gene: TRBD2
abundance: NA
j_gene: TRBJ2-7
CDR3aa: CASSRGLAYEQYF
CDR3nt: TGTGCCAGCAGCCGTGGACTAGCCTACGAGCAGTACTTC

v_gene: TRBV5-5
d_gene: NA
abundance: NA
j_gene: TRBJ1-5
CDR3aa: CASTASGNQPQHF
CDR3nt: TGTGCCAGCACCGCATCGGGCAATCAGCCCCAGCATTTT

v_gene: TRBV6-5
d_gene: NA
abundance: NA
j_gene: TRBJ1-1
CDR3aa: CASKELNTEAFF
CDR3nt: TGTGCCAGCAAGGAGTTGAACACTGAAGCTTTCTTT

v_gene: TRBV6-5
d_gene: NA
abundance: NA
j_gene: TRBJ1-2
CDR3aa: CASSYADRADGYTF
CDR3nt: TGTGCCAGCAGTTACGCGGACAGAGCCGATGGCTACACCTTC

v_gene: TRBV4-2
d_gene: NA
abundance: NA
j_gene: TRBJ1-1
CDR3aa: CASSQRLLNTEAFF
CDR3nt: TGTGCCAGCAGCCAAAGACTGTTGAACACTGAAGCTTTCTTT

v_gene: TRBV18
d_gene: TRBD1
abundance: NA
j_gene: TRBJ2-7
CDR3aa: CASSRQGANTDEQYF
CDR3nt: TGTGCCAGCTCGCGCCAGGGGGCTAATACCGACGAGCAGTACTTC

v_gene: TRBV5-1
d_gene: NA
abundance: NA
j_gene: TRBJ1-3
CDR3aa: CASKNDYSSGNTIYF
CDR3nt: TGCGCCAGCAAAAATGACTACAGCTCTGGAAACACCATATATTTT